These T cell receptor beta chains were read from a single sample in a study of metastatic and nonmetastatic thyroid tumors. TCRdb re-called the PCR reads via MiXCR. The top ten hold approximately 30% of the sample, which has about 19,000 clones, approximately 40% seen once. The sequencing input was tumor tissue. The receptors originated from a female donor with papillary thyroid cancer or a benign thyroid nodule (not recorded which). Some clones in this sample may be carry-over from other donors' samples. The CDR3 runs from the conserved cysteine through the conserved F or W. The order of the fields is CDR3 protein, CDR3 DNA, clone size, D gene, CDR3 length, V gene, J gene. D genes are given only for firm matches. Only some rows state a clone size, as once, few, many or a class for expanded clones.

CASANVGTDHYEQYF,TGTGCCAGCGCCAACGTCGGGACAGATCACTACGAGCAGTACTTC,NA,TRBD1,15,TRBV28,TRBJ2-7
CASSDPGGDDTIYF,TGTGCCAGCAGTGACCCTGGAGGGGACGACACCATATATTTT,few,NA,14,TRBV6-1,TRBJ1-3
CASSQDSYEQYF,TGTGCCAGCAGCCAGGACAGTTACGAGCAGTACTTC,NA,NA,12,TRBV4-2,TRBJ2-7
CASSLGLAGEEQYF,TGTGCCAGCAGCTTGGGACTAGCGGGAGAAGAGCAGTACTTC,once,TRBD2,14,TRBV7-3,TRBJ2-7
CATSRETGEETQYF,TGTGCCACCAGCAGAGAGACAGGGGAAGAGACCCAGTACTTC,NA,TRBD1,14,TRBV15,TRBJ2-5
CSVAPGGETQYF,TGCAGCGTTGCACCGGGAGGAGAGACCCAGTACTTC,NA,TRBD2,12,TRBV29-1,TRBJ2-5
CASAHPHQPQHF,TGTGCCAGCGCCCACCCCCATCAGCCCCAGCATTTT,few,NA,12,TRBV2,TRBJ1-5
CASSERQGGNYGYTF,TGTGCCAGCAGTGAACGGCAGGGTGGTAACTATGGCTACACCTTC,NA,NA,15,TRBV6-1,TRBJ1-2
CASSPRAGADTQYF,TGCGCCAGCAGCCCTCGAGCGGGAGCAGATACGCAGTATTTT,once,TRBD2,14,TRBV5-1,TRBJ2-3
CASRESSYEQYF,TGTGCCAGCAGGGAGAGCTCCTACGAGCAGTACTTC,few,NA,12,TRBV2,TRBJ2-7
CASSEYEQTYYGYTF,TGTGCCAGCAGTGAGTACGAGCAAACCTACTATGGCTACACCTTC,NA,NA,15,TRBV2,TRBJ1-2
CASRPTGTNYGYTF,TGTGCCAGCAGGCCGACAGGGACCAACTATGGCTACACCTTC,many,TRBD1,14,TRBV6-1,TRBJ1-2
CASSQEPGQGTDTQYF,TGCGCCAGCAGCCAAGAACCGGGACAGGGCACAGATACGCAGTATTTT,NA,TRBD1,16,TRBV4-1,TRBJ2-3
CAWGGGSGAYEQYF,TGTGCCTGGGGAGGAGGATCTGGAGCCTACGAGCAGTACTTC,NA,NA,14,TRBV30,TRBJ2-7
CASSLDFGYGYTF,TGTGCCAGCAGCTTAGATTTTGGGTATGGCTACACCTTC,NA,NA,13,TRBV11-2,TRBJ1-2
CASSLSSTKETQYF,TGCGCCAGCAGCTTGAGTAGCACCAAAGAGACCCAGTACTTC,once,NA,14,TRBV5-1,TRBJ2-5
CATSLQGANYEQYF,TGTGCCACCAGCCTACAGGGGGCGAATTACGAGCAGTACTTC,NA,TRBD1,14,TRBV15,TRBJ2-7
CASSLVGQGINEQFF,TGCGCCAGCAGCTTGGTGGGACAGGGTATCAATGAGCAGTTCTTC,NA,TRBD1,15,TRBV5-1,TRBJ2-1
CASSLKNFNTGELFF,TGTGCCAGCAGCTTAAAAAACTTTAACACCGGGGAGCTGTTTTTT,NA,NA,15,TRBV7-2,TRBJ2-2
CASSLPIANTGELFF,TGTGCCAGCAGCTTACCGATAGCGAACACCGGGGAGCTGTTTTTT,NA,NA,15,TRBV11-2,TRBJ2-2
CASSEGGRDEQFF,TGTGCCAGCAGTGAAGGGGGAAGGGATGAGCAGTTCTTC,NA,NA,13,TRBV6-1,TRBJ2-1
CASLSGDYGYTF,TGCGCCAGCTTATCAGGGGACTATGGCTACACCTTC,NA,NA,12,TRBV10-2,TRBJ1-2
CASSTGQGNEQYF,TGTGCCAGCAGCACAGGACAGGGAAACGAGCAGTACTTC,NA,TRBD1,13,TRBV7-3,TRBJ2-7
CASSPRLAGDTGELFF,TGCGCCAGCAGCCCTCGACTAGCGGGAGACACCGGGGAGCTGTTTTTT,NA,TRBD2,16,TRBV5-1,TRBJ2-2
CASSETSGSYGEQFF,TGTGCCAGCAGCGAAACTAGCGGGAGCTATGGTGAGCAGTTCTTC,NA,TRBD2,15,TRBV2,TRBJ2-1
CASRTGAHGYTF,TGTGCCAGCAGAACAGGGGCGCATGGCTACACCTTC,NA,TRBD1,12,TRBV12-3/TRBV12-4,TRBJ1-2
CASSPGLGYTF,TGTGCCAGCAGCCCAGGGCTCGGCTACACCTTC,NA,NA,11,TRBV11-2,TRBJ1-2